This T cell receptor (beta chain) was found in a study of blood T cell repertoires in COVID-19. TCRdb keeps only in-frame clones here, not all; method: immunoSEQ multiplex PCR. The profile shows about 67,000 clones, around 86% of them singletons. The origin of this receptor is a man aged 50-59 years with active COVID-19. The sequencing sample was made of peripheral blood.

The CDR3 protein is CASSQDSGTTDTQYF. The CDR3 region has the DNA TGTGCCAGCAGCCAAGATAGCGGGACCACAGATACGCAGTATTTT. V gene TRBV4-2 combines with J gene TRBJ2-3; TRBD2 matches 8 bases. CDR1 LGHNA and CDR2 YNFKEQ come from the germline V gene. CDR3 length: 15 residues. V shed 0 bases, J shed 2 bases, and the junction held 1 base outside the gene matches.